The sequence of this T cell receptor beta chain was determined in a study of T-cell memory formation after mild COVID-19. Using its own MiXCR run on the 5' RACE reads, TCRdb lists one record per CDR3 protein. The repertoire includes some 600,000 distinct CDR3 sequences, roughly 17% of them detected once, and roughly 7.8% sits in the top ten. The J segment lost 7 bases and the V segment lost 1 base, leaving 13 bases of the junction unmatched. CDR1 is MGHRA and CDR2 is YSYEKL in the germline V gene. This CDR3 has 17 amino acids. The clonotype comes from an adult woman who had mild COVID-19 (a few samples of this study predate the infection). Cell type and time point are not known. The source material was PBMCs or a T cell subset sorted from them (not recorded which). The rearrangement links TRBV4-1 to TRBJ2-7, with 10 bases fitting TRBD2. The CDR3 DNA reads TGCGCCAGCAGCCAAGTACCCCCCAGCGGGGGGGCGGGGGAGCAGTACTTC. Translation gives CASSQVPPSGGAGEQYF.